The rows below give T cell receptor beta chains drawn from one sample of a study of blood T cell repertoires in COVID-19. The protocol was immunoSEQ multiplex PCR, while the TCRdb copy is restricted to in-frame clones and leaves out a portion. Of 150,000 to 180,000 clones listed, 75% to 95% are singletons. Source material: peripheral blood. The origin of the receptors is a man in his fifties with acute or convalescent COVID-19. The CDR3 runs from the conserved cysteine through the conserved F or W.

V	CDR3
TRBV6-2/TRBV6-3	CASSYRGGRSPQHF
TRBV9	CASSVGGGLRDEKLFF
TRBV3-1/TRBV3-2	CASSQESSGVSSYEQYF
TRBV7-2	CASSLGLAGVNEQFF
TRBV19	CASSTQGQTLTLYEQYF
TRBV29-1	CSVQTGFNEQFF
TRBV7-9	CASSLDGGGETQYF
TRBV7-2	CASSLGRGWEVDEQYF
TRBV18	CASSPPGTGGLGTEAFF
TRBV2	CASSEWRVETQYF
TRBV29-1	CSVERRAVGVHPGRGRMNTEAFF
TRBV4-2	CASSQKPGQGSGNTIYF
TRBV18	CASSPASNSNQPQHF
TRBV7-2	CASSFGDYGYTF
TRBV7-9	CASSSRAPSGAFF
TRBV15	CATSGQGHGNQPQHF
TRBV19	CASSITEGNQPQHF
TRBV30	CAWAIDRFQPQHF
TRBV30	CALEVLGGYTF
TRBV19	CASSSLRGSRESTDTQYF
TRBV27	CASRLTGGNQPQHF
TRBV7-8	CASTSRWGGSEQFF
TRBV6-5	CASSPTGDIYGYTF
TRBV7-8	CASRQGNTEAFF
TRBV4-2	CASSQDGNYGYTF
TRBV30	CAWSVGRTGGYSPLHF
TRBV30	CAWSIGQGAMVQFF
TRBV7-9	CASSRQGFDYGYTF
TRBV30	CAWTQRGVYQETQYF
TRBV6-1	CASSEALTYNSPLHF
TRBV10-3	CAINLGAANTGELFF
TRBV14	CASSPWRGSGDEQFF
TRBV9	CASSFKLQGKNTGELFF
TRBV29-1	CSVGQVGYGYTF
TRBV10-3	CAISESTLRGGYGYTF
TRBV24-1	CATSRTGFDQPQHF
TRBV7-7	CASSLGGTANEQFF
TRBV18	CASSNSFMGTGSTDTQYF
TRBV19	CASSTGQGASPLHF
TRBV20-1	CSASEGGKLFF
TRBV4-1	CASSQVKREGDTQYF
TRBV19	CASSIGETNTEAFF